The present T cell receptor beta chain was sequenced within a study of immune heterogeneity within non-small cell lung tumors. Genomic DNA extracted from bulk tumor tissue served as template. A total of 600 ng was used per sample. Several spatially distant biopsies were obtained per primary tumor intraoperatively. Untreated, newly diagnosed non-small cell lung cancer patients underwent curative surgery. Donors were newly diagnosed non-small cell lung cancer patients having surgery with curative intent. TCR beta CDR3 amplification used multiplex PCR with 32 V and 13 J primers. TCRdb fed the multiplex PCR reads into MiXCR, producing one record per CDR3 protein. Here the sample spans tens of thousands of distinct CDR3 sequences, 28% being singletons. V lost 0 bases, J lost 5 bases, and 15 bases lay in between. The CDR3 consists of 16 residues. Germline CDR1 is SGHTA and CDR2 is FQGNSA. Findings and limits, study-wide: Recurrence of identical dominant CDR3 beta clonotypes was observed across tumor sites within a patient, alongside site-unique high-frequency clones.

This clonotype was found a few times. What it recognizes is unknown. The chain links TRBV7-2 to TRBJ2-3; TRBD2 is a possible D gene (6 bases). This receptor was taken from a man aged 35-49 years with non-small cell lung cancer. Sequenced input: lung tumor tissue. Here the CDR3 reads CASSLARGKALDTQYF. In DNA, the CDR3 is TGTGCCAGCAGCTTAGCGCGCGGGAAAGCCCTAGATACGCAGTATTTT.